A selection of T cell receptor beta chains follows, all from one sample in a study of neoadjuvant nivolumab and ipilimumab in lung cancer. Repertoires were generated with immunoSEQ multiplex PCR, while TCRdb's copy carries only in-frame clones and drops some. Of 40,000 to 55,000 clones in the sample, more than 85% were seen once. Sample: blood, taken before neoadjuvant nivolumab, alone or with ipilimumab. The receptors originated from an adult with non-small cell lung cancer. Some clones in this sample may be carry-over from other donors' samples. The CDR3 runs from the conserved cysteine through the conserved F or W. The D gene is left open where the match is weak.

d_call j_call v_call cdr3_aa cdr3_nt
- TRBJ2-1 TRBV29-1 CSVGQTGGNEQFF TGCAGCGTTGGACAAACCGGGGGTAATGAGCAGTTCTTC
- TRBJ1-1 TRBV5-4 CASSLISGNTEAFF TGTGCCAGCAGCTTGATTTCGGGGAACACTGAAGCTTTCTTT
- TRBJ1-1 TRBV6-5 CASRKSITGAEAFF TGTGCCAGCAGGAAAAGCATCACGGGCGCTGAAGCTTTCTTT
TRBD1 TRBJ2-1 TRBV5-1 CASSSTGPLNEQFF TGCGCCAGCAGCTCGACAGGGCCCCTCAATGAGCAGTTCTTC
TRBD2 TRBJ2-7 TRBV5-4 CASSFSGSNYEQYF TGTGCCAGCAGCTTTAGCGGGAGCAACTACGAGCAGTACTTC
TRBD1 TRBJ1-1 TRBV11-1 CASSPLGQGNTEAFF TGTGCCAGCAGCCCGCTGGGACAGGGGAACACTGAAGCTTTCTTT
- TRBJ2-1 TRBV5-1 CASSLASAEQFF TGCGCCAGCAGCTTGGCCTCTGCTGAGCAGTTCTTC
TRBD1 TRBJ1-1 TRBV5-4 CASSLPGQGFTEAFF TGTGCCAGCAGCTTGCCGGGACAGGGTTTCACTGAAGCTTTCTTT
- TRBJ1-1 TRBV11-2 CASSLEFRVKNTEAFF TGTGCCAGCAGCTTAGAGTTCAGGGTGAAGAACACTGAAGCTTTCTTT
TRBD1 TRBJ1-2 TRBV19 CASSNHLTGGVYGYTF TGTGCCAGTAGCAATCACCTTACAGGGGGCGTCTATGGCTACACCTTC
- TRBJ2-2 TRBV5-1 CASSGDTSGGELFF TGCGCCAGCAGCGGGGACACCTCGGGCGGGGAGCTGTTTTTT
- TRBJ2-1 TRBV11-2 CASRGGYINEQFF TGTGCCAGCCGTGGGGGCTACATCAATGAGCAGTTCTTC
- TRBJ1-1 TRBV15 CATSRERWPEAFF TGTGCCACCAGCAGAGAGAGGTGGCCTGAAGCTTTCTTT
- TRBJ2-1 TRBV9 CASSGAPTAIKLYNEQFF TGTGCCAGCAGCGGAGCCCCCACGGCCATTAAGCTTTACAATGAGCAGTTCTTC
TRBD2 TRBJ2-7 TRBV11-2 CASSSRAGGPSYEQYF TGTGCCAGCAGCTCCCGAGCGGGAGGGCCCTCCTACGAGCAGTACTTC
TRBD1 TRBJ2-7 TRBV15 CATSRYRDSPYEQYF TGTGCCACCAGCAGATACCGGGACAGCCCCTACGAGCAGTACTTC